These 7 T cell receptor beta chains came from one sample sequenced in a study of blood T cell repertoires in COVID-19 (dated by TCRdb to 2020 to 2022). Library preparation employed the immunoSEQ multiplex PCR assay. Imported from immuneACCESS, the table was reduced by TCRdb to in-frame sequences with V and J called. These copies leave out some clones; in studies compared against another copy, an unresolved V gene accounts for under half, and the cause of the remainder is not known. Present in this sample are about 170,000 clones, around four fifths of which were seen just once. About 19% of the sample rests with the top ten. The specimen sequenced was peripheral blood. These TCRs come from a woman aged 70 to 79 who had recovered from COVID-19.

The chain has TRBV6-5 and TRBJ1-2; TRBD1 aligns across 7 bases. CDR1 MNHEY and CDR2 SVGAGI come from the germline V gene. CDR3 length: 15 residues. Unmatched junction bases numbered 8, after V lost 5 bases and J lost 2 bases. CDR3 sequence reads: CASSTYRGGNYGYTF. Written as DNA, the CDR3 is TGTGCCAGCAGTACCTACAGGGGTGGAAACTATGGCTACACCTTC.

J is TRBJ2-5 and V is TRBV5-1, with 8 bases aligning to TRBD1. V gave up 0 bases and J gave up 1 base; unmatched junction bases: 2. The germline CDR1 and CDR2 sequences are SGHRS and YFSETQ. The CDR3 has 15 amino acids. The DNA for the CDR3 is TGCGCCAGCAGCTTGGCCGGGACAGGCCAAGAGACCCAGTACTTC. This gives the protein CASSLAGTGQETQYF.

The V gene is TRBV6-1, the J gene TRBJ2-7, with D maybe TRBD1 (6 bases). Germline V gene lookup returns CDR1 MNHNS and CDR2 SASEGT. The CDR3 sequence is 15 residues long. V was cut by 1 base and J by 4 bases, with 14 bases left in between. The CDR3 DNA is TGTGCCAGCAGTGAAGGTGTCAGGGGCTGGTACGAGCAGTACTTC. Amino acids: CASSEGVRGWYEQYF.

The chain couples TRBV4-2 to TRBJ1-1, with a weak D call TRBD1 (5 bases). CDR3 length: 16 amino acids. CDR1 is LGHNA, CDR2 YNFKEQ, per germline. V lost 1 base to trimming and J lost 0 bases, with 12 bases between them. For the CDR3, the DNA is TGTGCCAGCAGCCAAGCGGGGGTCAGCCTGAACACTGAAGCTTTCTTT. This sequence encodes CASSQAGVSLNTEAFF.

V and J are TRBV5-5 and TRBJ1-4; no reliable D call. The CDR3 consists of 15 residues. With 4 bases removed from V and 0 bases from J, the gap between germline ends came to 10 bases. Germline CDR1 is SGHKS and CDR2 is YYEKEE (reference sequence). CDR3 sequence: CASSLQFATNEKLFF. CDR3 nucleotides: TGTGCCAGCAGCCTCCAGTTTGCAACTAATGAAAAACTGTTTTTT.

The V call is TRBV5-4, the J call TRBJ1-2; D unresolved. Trimming left V 4 bases short and J 4 bases short, with 20 bases between. Germline V gene data show CDR1 as SGHNT and CDR2 as YYREEE (reference sequence). The CDR3 is made up of 16 amino acids. The CDR3 DNA reads TGTGCCAGCAGCCCAACCCCCCACGGGGTTCCCTATGGCTACACCTTC. This sequence encodes CASSPTPHGVPYGYTF. Full variable domain (missing parts from reference TRBV5-4 and TRBJ1-2): ETGVTQSPTHLIKTRGQQVTLRCSSQSGHNTVSWYQQALGQGPQFIFQYYREEENGRGNFPPRFSGLQFPNYSSELNVNALELDDSALYLCASSPTPHGVPYGYTFGSGTRLTVV.

The chain uses TRBV15 and TRBJ2-5; TRBD2 aligns across 8 bases. The CDR3 is 17 amino acids. Germline trimming cut 0 bases from V and 1 base from J; bases unmatched to any gene: 7. Germline V gene data show CDR1 as LNHNV and CDR2 as YYDKDF (reference sequence). The CDR3 reads CATSRDRNAGGQETQYF. The CDR3 DNA sequence: TGTGCCACCAGCAGAGATAGGAACGCGGGGGGCCAAGAGACCCAGTACTTC.